This T cell receptor (beta chain) was observed in a study of blood T cell repertoires in COVID-19. At the level of the study: Acute and convalescent COVID-19 specimens originated in the United States, Italy and Spain. PBMCs, B-cell-depleted T cells, or T cells provided the cDNA or gDNA that made up the material.

This CDR3 has 11 residues. Germline loops: CDR1 SQVTM, CDR2 ANQGSEA. The ends lost 6 bases at V and 8 bases at J; junction bases unmatched: 6. Methods used by the authors: Amplification of reference gene primers was used by the study to estimate nucleated cell counts. The repertoire was sequenced with immunoSEQ multiplex PCR; TCRdb's copy has only in-frame clones and lacks some. The DNA gave D and trimming, while V, J and clone size come from that table. The sample contains approximately 130,000 clones, about four fifths of which appear only once. V and J are TRBV29-1 and TRBJ2-5, with 7 bases fitting TRBD1. The sequence was collected from an elderly man with acute or convalescent COVID-19. The sample taken for sequencing was peripheral blood. This CDR3 reads CSVGDRVTQYF. In DNA, the CDR3 is TGCAGCGTCGGAGACAGGGTAACCCAGTACTTC.